The rows below give T cell receptor beta chains drawn from one sample of a study of blood T cell repertoires in COVID-19. Libraries were prepared by immunoSEQ multiplex PCR; TCRdb keeps only in-frame clonotypes and omits some of them. The sample holds around 250,000 clones, about 86% seen once. Sequencing used peripheral blood. These receptors all come from a man in his sixties with acute or convalescent COVID-19. CDR3s include the opening cysteine and the closing phenylalanine or tryptophan. The order of the fields is CDR3 DNA, CDR3 protein, clone size, D gene, CDR3 length, V gene, J gene. A D gene is named only where the DNA matches it firmly. Clone size, where shown, is once, few, many, or a class for clones that have expanded.

CDR3nt: TGTGCCAGTAGTGCGGGGGCATCCTACGAGCAGTACTTC
CDR3aa: CASSAGASYEQYF
abundance: .
d_gene: .
len: 13
v_gene: TRBV19
j_gene: TRBJ2-7

CDR3nt: TGTGCCAGTAGTCCCCGAGGGAGCGGGAGTGGTATTGAGCAGTTCTTC
CDR3aa: CASSPRGSGSGIEQFF
abundance: few
d_gene: TRBD2
len: 16
v_gene: TRBV19
j_gene: TRBJ2-1

CDR3nt: TGTGCCAGCAGTCCCTCGACAGGGATTGGCAATCAGCCCCAGCATTTT
CDR3aa: CASSPSTGIGNQPQHF
abundance: .
d_gene: TRBD1
len: 16
v_gene: TRBV6-2/TRBV6-3
j_gene: TRBJ1-5

CDR3nt: TGCGCCAGCAGCTCGGGACTAGCGGGAGCCCAAGAGACCCAGTACTTC
CDR3aa: CASSSGLAGAQETQYF
abundance: .
d_gene: TRBD2
len: 16
v_gene: TRBV5-1
j_gene: TRBJ2-5

CDR3nt: TGTGCCAGCAGCTTAATGCGGGAGGGCCGGGCGAAGGAGCAGTTCTTC
CDR3aa: CASSLMREGRAKEQFF
abundance: .
d_gene: TRBD2
len: 16
v_gene: TRBV7-6
j_gene: TRBJ2-1

CDR3nt: TGTGCCAGCAGTTTTTGGGAGCCCTACGAGCAGTACTTC
CDR3aa: CASSFWEPYEQYF
abundance: .
d_gene: .
len: 13
v_gene: TRBV27
j_gene: TRBJ2-7

CDR3nt: TGTGCCAGCTCGGAGGGCGGGCATAGCTCCTACGAGCAGTACTTC
CDR3aa: CASSEGGHSSYEQYF
abundance: .
d_gene: .
len: 15
v_gene: TRBV18
j_gene: TRBJ2-7

CDR3nt: TGTGCCAGCAGCTTAGAATCGGGTAGTGAGGCTGAAGCTTTCTTT
CDR3aa: CASSLESGSEAEAFF
abundance: .
d_gene: .
len: 15
v_gene: TRBV7-8
j_gene: TRBJ1-1

CDR3nt: TGTGCCAGCACCCCGCTGTCACTAGCGGGAGACAATGAGCAGTTCTTC
CDR3aa: CASTPLSLAGDNEQFF
abundance: .
d_gene: TRBD2
len: 16
v_gene: TRBV9
j_gene: TRBJ2-1

CDR3nt: TGTGCCAGCAGCTCCGGGACTAGCGGGAGTGACCCCGCTTACGAGCAGTACTTC
CDR3aa: CASSSGTSGSDPAYEQYF
abundance: .
d_gene: TRBD2
len: 18
v_gene: TRBV5-6
j_gene: TRBJ2-7

CDR3nt: TGCAGCTCGAAGCGGGAGGGGACAGATACGCAGTATTTT
CDR3aa: CSSKREGTDTQYF
abundance: .
d_gene: TRBD2
len: 13
v_gene: TRBV29-1
j_gene: TRBJ2-3

CDR3nt: TGTGCCATCAGCGGAGTCCTAGGGGGGGACGGGGAGACCCAGTACTTC
CDR3aa: CAISGVLGGDGETQYF
abundance: .
d_gene: .
len: 16
v_gene: TRBV10-3
j_gene: TRBJ2-5

CDR3nt: TGTGCCAGCAGCTTGGGGTATGGCGAGACCCAGTACTTC
CDR3aa: CASSLGYGETQYF
abundance: .
d_gene: .
len: 13
v_gene: TRBV5-8
j_gene: TRBJ2-5

CDR3nt: TGTGCCAGCAGCTTCTACGCCCAGACCGGGACAAGACAAGAGACCCAGTACTTC
CDR3aa: CASSFYAQTGTRQETQYF
abundance: .
d_gene: .
len: 18
v_gene: TRBV5-4
j_gene: TRBJ2-5

CDR3nt: TGTGCCAGCAGTTTGGCCCTCGGCGTCTTGGGGGCCGAGCAGTACTTC
CDR3aa: CASSLALGVLGAEQYF
abundance: .
d_gene: .
len: 16
v_gene: TRBV28
j_gene: TRBJ2-7

CDR3nt: TGTGCCAGCAGTTACGACTTGGGTGGTGACAGGGAGGATCACACCTTC
CDR3aa: CASSYDLGGDREDHTF
abundance: .
d_gene: TRBD1
len: 16
v_gene: TRBV6-6
j_gene: TRBJ1-2

CDR3nt: TGTGCCAGCAGCTCGGGATCCGGAACCTCTGGAAACACCATATATTTT
CDR3aa: CASSSGSGTSGNTIYF
abundance: .
d_gene: .
len: 16
v_gene: TRBV5-4
j_gene: TRBJ1-3

CDR3nt: TGCGCCAGCAGCCAAGCGACGAGGTACGCCGGGGAGCTGTTTTTT
CDR3aa: CASSQATRYAGELFF
abundance: .
d_gene: .
len: 15
v_gene: TRBV4-3
j_gene: TRBJ2-2

CDR3nt: TGTGCCAGCAGTACCTCACTTGGAGGGAAACTGTTTTTT
CDR3aa: CASSTSLGGKLFF
abundance: .
d_gene: .
len: 13
v_gene: TRBV27
j_gene: TRBJ1-4

CDR3nt: TGTGCCAGCAGTCCCGGTAACTATGGCTACACCTTC
CDR3aa: CASSPGNYGYTF
abundance: .
d_gene: .
len: 12
v_gene: TRBV6-5
j_gene: TRBJ1-2

CDR3nt: TGTGCCAGCAGGCGGACAGGTGTGGAGACCCAGTACTTC
CDR3aa: CASRRTGVETQYF
abundance: once
d_gene: TRBD1
len: 13
v_gene: TRBV6-5
j_gene: TRBJ2-5

CDR3nt: TGTGCCAGCAGCCCGGGGACAAACCTCAATCAGCCCCAGCATTTT
CDR3aa: CASSPGTNLNQPQHF
abundance: .
d_gene: .
len: 15
v_gene: TRBV5-8
j_gene: TRBJ1-5

CDR3nt: TGTGCCAGCAGTTACTCCCCACAGGGACCGAAAGCTTTCTTT
CDR3aa: CASSYSPQGPKAFF
abundance: few
d_gene: .
len: 14
v_gene: TRBV6-5
j_gene: TRBJ1-1

CDR3nt: TGTGCCAGCAGCCGGGGACAGTTCAATCAGCCCCAGCATTTT
CDR3aa: CASSRGQFNQPQHF
abundance: .
d_gene: TRBD1
len: 14
v_gene: TRBV27
j_gene: TRBJ1-5

CDR3nt: TGTGCCAGCAGTGAGAGGACTCCCCAAACAGATACGCAGTATTTT
CDR3aa: CASSERTPQTDTQYF
abundance: .
d_gene: .
len: 15
v_gene: TRBV2
j_gene: TRBJ2-3

CDR3nt: TGTGCCAGCTCACCTCGGGTTGGAACTGAAGCTTTCTTT
CDR3aa: CASSPRVGTEAFF
abundance: .
d_gene: .
len: 13
v_gene: TRBV18
j_gene: TRBJ1-1

CDR3nt: TGTGCCACCCGGGGGGACAATGAGCAGTTCTTC
CDR3aa: CATRGDNEQFF
abundance: once
d_gene: TRBD2
len: 11
v_gene: TRBV24-1
j_gene: TRBJ2-1

CDR3nt: TGTGCCAGCAGCCCTGACAACTACGAGCAGTACTTC
CDR3aa: CASSPDNYEQYF
abundance: .
d_gene: .
len: 12
v_gene: TRBV7-9
j_gene: TRBJ2-7

CDR3nt: TGTGCCAGCAGGGATCGACAGGGGTTGAACACTGAAGCTTTCTTT
CDR3aa: CASRDRQGLNTEAFF
abundance: few
d_gene: TRBD1
len: 15
v_gene: TRBV5-8
j_gene: TRBJ1-1

CDR3nt: TGTGCCAGCAGGAGGTCCCAAGAGACCCAGTACTTC
CDR3aa: CASRRSQETQYF
abundance: .
d_gene: .
len: 12
v_gene: TRBV28
j_gene: TRBJ2-5

CDR3nt: TGCGCCAGCAGCCAACTTAGGACAGCGGGACATGGCTACACCTTC
CDR3aa: CASSQLRTAGHGYTF
abundance: few
d_gene: .
len: 15
v_gene: TRBV4-3
j_gene: TRBJ1-2

CDR3nt: TGTGCCACCAGTGATTTAGACATTCCCAGCACCTACAATGAGCAGTTCTTC
CDR3aa: CATSDLDIPSTYNEQFF
abundance: .
d_gene: .
len: 17
v_gene: TRBV24-1
j_gene: TRBJ2-1

CDR3nt: TGTGCCAGCAGTTTGGGCAACCTACTACAGGGGGCCCACACCGGGGAGCTGTTTTTT
CDR3aa: CASSLGNLLQGAHTGELFF
abundance: .
d_gene: TRBD1
len: 19
v_gene: TRBV6-2/TRBV6-3
j_gene: TRBJ2-2

CDR3nt: TGTGCCAGCAGCCCCGACAGGGCGAACACCGGGGAGCTGTTTTTT
CDR3aa: CASSPDRANTGELFF
abundance: .
d_gene: TRBD1
len: 15
v_gene: TRBV7-2
j_gene: TRBJ2-2

CDR3nt: TGCAGCGTTAGTCTGCCAGGTCCTAATCAGCCCCAGCATTTT
CDR3aa: CSVSLPGPNQPQHF
abundance: .
d_gene: .
len: 14
v_gene: TRBV29-1
j_gene: TRBJ1-5

CDR3nt: TGTGCCAGCAGCCCCACAGGGGCGAATCAGCCCCAGCATTTT
CDR3aa: CASSPTGANQPQHF
abundance: few
d_gene: TRBD1
len: 14
v_gene: TRBV7-9
j_gene: TRBJ1-5

CDR3nt: TGTGCCAGCAGTTTATCGGCAGAAAATAGCAATCAGCCCCAGCATTTT
CDR3aa: CASSLSAENSNQPQHF
abundance: .
d_gene: .
len: 16
v_gene: TRBV27
j_gene: TRBJ1-5

CDR3nt: TGTGCCAGCAGCTTAGGAGGTGCGGCGAACACCGGGGAGCTGTTTTTT
CDR3aa: CASSLGGAANTGELFF
abundance: .
d_gene: .
len: 16
v_gene: TRBV7-9
j_gene: TRBJ2-2

CDR3nt: TGTGCCAGCAGCTCGGGCCAGGGGTGGGACTATGGCTACACCTTC
CDR3aa: CASSSGQGWDYGYTF
abundance: .
d_gene: .
len: 15
v_gene: TRBV7-9
j_gene: TRBJ1-2

CDR3nt: TGTGCCAGCAGAGCCCGCTCTGGAAACACCATATATTTT
CDR3aa: CASRARSGNTIYF
abundance: .
d_gene: .
len: 13
v_gene: TRBV28
j_gene: TRBJ1-3

CDR3nt: TGTGCCAGCAGCGTAGATCCTAGCGGGACCACCACAGATACGCAGTATTTT
CDR3aa: CASSVDPSGTTTDTQYF
abundance: .
d_gene: TRBD2
len: 17
v_gene: TRBV9
j_gene: TRBJ2-3

CDR3nt: TGTGCCAGCAGCGCAGCGGGGGTCCGAACCGGGGAGCTGTTTTTT
CDR3aa: CASSAAGVRTGELFF
abundance: .
d_gene: TRBD2
len: 15
v_gene: TRBV2
j_gene: TRBJ2-2

CDR3nt: TGTGCCAGCAGTCTCCCATCGGGTTATGAAGCTTTCTTT
CDR3aa: CASSLPSGYEAFF
abundance: few
d_gene: .
len: 13
v_gene: TRBV28
j_gene: TRBJ1-1

CDR3nt: TGTGCCAGCAGCTTAGCGTCGTCGGGAGACGGGATTTACGAGCAGTACTTC
CDR3aa: CASSLASSGDGIYEQYF
abundance: .
d_gene: .
len: 17
v_gene: TRBV7-2
j_gene: TRBJ2-7